The 2 T cell receptor beta chains listed next were all sequenced from one sample in a study of blood T cell repertoires in COVID-19. Data came from immunoSEQ multiplex PCR; TCRdb stores just in-frame clones and leaves some out. In the table there are about 76,000 clones, roughly 81% of which are singletons. Sequenced sample: peripheral blood. The receptor source for this set is a man aged 60 to 69 with COVID-19, enrolled during active disease.

V gene TRBV7-3 combines with J gene TRBJ1-1, with D maybe TRBD1 (5 bases). The CDR3 has 14 residues. V gave up 2 bases and J gave up 1 base, with 8 bases separating them. Germline lookup yields CDR1 SGHTA and CDR2 FQGTGA. The CDR3, as DNA: TGTGCCAGCAGCTTAGACAGAGGGAACACTGAAGCTTTCTTT. Its protein product is CASSLDRGNTEAFF.

V and J are TRBV12-3 or TRBV12-4 and TRBJ2-2, with TRBD1 identical over 8 bases. CDR3 length: 13 residues. Trimming cost V 6 bases and J 7 bases; bases outside gene matches: 4. The CDR3 is CASSGQGGGELFF. CDR3 sequence (DNA): TGTGCCAGCAGCGGACAGGGCGGCGGGGAGCTGTTTTTT.